A selection of T cell receptor beta chains follows, all from one sample in a study of post-analysis software for immune sequencing data. MiXCR, run by TCRdb on the PCR reads, gives a single entry per CDR3 protein. The sample yields about 540,000 distinct CDR3 sequences, approximately 31% seen once. The sequenced sample consisted of blood. The receptors were sampled from a girl aged 2-17 years with multiple sclerosis. Both conserved end residues are part of each CDR3. The D gene is left open where the match is weak. Expanded clones are given a class, and other clones once, few, many or no size at all.

TRBJ1-1 TRBV7-6 NA TRBD1 TGTGCCAGCAGCTTCCAGGACAGGGGGGAACGGGCTTTCTTT CASSFQDRGERAFF
TRBJ1-2 TRBV7-2 NA TRBD1 TGTGCCAGCAGCTCCCCGGACAGGGCCCTTTATGGCTACACCTTC CASSSPDRALYGYTF
TRBJ2-5 TRBV24-1 NA NA TGTGCCACCAGGGTTGAAAGGGGAGGAGAGACCCAGTACTTC CATRVERGGETQYF
TRBJ2-3 TRBV4-1 many TRBD2 TGCGCCAGCAGCCAAGATGCTAGCGGGGGCGATACGCAGTATTTT CASSQDASGGDTQYF
TRBJ1-1 TRBV7-6 NA NA TGTGCCAGCAGCGCCCGACAGGCGGGCACTGAAGCTTTCTTT CASSARQAGTEAFF
TRBJ1-2 TRBV5-1 NA TRBD1 TGCGCCAGCAGCCCGGGACAGCCTAACTATGGCTACACCTTC CASSPGQPNYGYTF
TRBJ2-7 TRBV15 NA NA TGTGCCACCAGCAGCAGGGCCTCCGGGAGAAACGAGCAGTACTTC CATSSRASGRNEQYF
TRBJ1-4 TRBV4-1 NA TRBD1 TGCGCCAGCAGCCAGGTGGCAGGGGGCAGTTCACCGGCAACTAATGAAAAACTGTTTTTT CASSQVAGGSSPATNEKLFF
TRBJ2-4 TRBV13 NA TRBD2 TGTGCCAGCAGCCCCGGCGTCCCGTCTAGCGGGGGGGTAGCCAAAAACATTCAGTACTTC CASSPGVPSSGGVAKNIQYF
TRBJ1-4 TRBV5-1 few TRBD1 TGCGCCAGCAGCCTCCGGGACAGGTCCGAAAAACTGTTTTTT CASSLRDRSEKLFF
TRBJ1-5 TRBV28 few NA TGTGCCAGCACCCTATCCGAGCGCCGGCCCCAGCATTTT CASTLSERRPQHF
TRBJ1-2 TRBV3-1 NA NA TGTGCCAGCAGCCTTTTGGTCTTGACGCATGGCTACACCTTC CASSLLVLTHGYTF
TRBJ2-3 TRBV10-3 NA NA TGTGCCATCAGTGAGTCGGGAGTGAGCACAGATACGCAGTATTTT CAISESGVSTDTQYF
TRBJ1-6 TRBV4-1 NA NA TGCGCCAGCAGCCAGATACAGGGTCCGAGTTCTAATTCACCCCTCCACTTT CASSQIQGPSSNSPLHF
TRBJ2-1 TRBV2 few TRBD2 TGTGCCACCAGTGATGGGACTAGCGGGATAAATGAGCAGTTCTTC CATSDGTSGINEQFF
TRBJ1-5 TRBV15 NA NA TGTGCCACCAGAGCCGGGCAAAAGGTCGGGGATCAGCCCCAGCATTTT CATRAGQKVGDQPQHF
TRBJ2-3 TRBV9 few TRBD2 TGTGCCAGCAGCGTAGGGTCTAGCGGGGCCACAGATACGCAGTATTTT CASSVGSSGATDTQYF